This passage covers 8 T cell receptor beta chains from one sample sequenced in a study of CD8+CD57+ T cells in acquired aplastic anemia. Patients picked for sequencing had shown CD8+CD57+ cell expansion detected by flow cytometry. Investigators profiled TCR beta VDJ and CDR3 from genomic DNA template. From the reads, TCRdb called clonotypes with MiXCR, one entry per CDR3 protein. The sample holds hundreds of thousands of distinct CDR3 sequences, roughly 53% seen once. Sequencing used sorted CD4+, CD8+, or CD8+CD57+ T cells (not recorded which) from PBMCs. Receptors originate from a human donor with aplastic anemia.

This clonotype has at least ten counts. This chain joins TRBV5-1 and TRBJ2-1; 11 positions agree with TRBD1. The CDR3 covers 17 residues. CDR1 is SGHRS, CDR2 YFSETQ, per germline. Trimming removed 2 bases from V and 8 bases from J; junction bases left unmatched: 12. CDR3 bases: TGCGCCAGCAGCTTCGGAAACTTAGGACAGGGGGCCGATGAGCAGTTCTTC. Residues: CASSFGNLGQGADEQFF.

The rearrangement uses TRBV5-1 and TRBJ2-3, with 7 bases lining up with TRBD1. Trimming removed 5 bases from V and 6 bases from J; junction bases left unmatched: 3. Germline V gene sequence: CDR1 SGHRS, CDR2 YFSETQ. The CDR3 extends over 12 amino acids. The CDR3 DNA follows: TGCGCCAGCAGGGGGACAGCGGATACGCAGTATTTT. Amino acid sequence: CASRGTADTQYF.

V gene TRBV9 combines with J gene TRBJ1-1, with D unclear. CDR1 and CDR2 (germline): SGDLS, YYNGEE. CDR3 size: 14 residues. V was clipped by 9 bases and J by 0 bases, with 15 bases between them. DNA for the CDR3: TGTGCCACCTCCGTTGGGCTGATGAACACTGAAGCTTTCTTT. It translates to CATSVGLMNTEAFF.

This clonotype was seen a single time. The chain uses TRBV20-1 and TRBJ2-3; 15 nucleotides line up with TRBD2. Germline loops: CDR1 DFQATT, CDR2 SNEGSKA (reference sequence). This CDR3 region has 20 residues. After removal of 6 bases from V and 2 bases from J, the junction contained 18 bases not matched to a gene. CDR3 sequence reads: CSASSRQGTSGRTSTDTQYF. Here the CDR3 DNA reads TGCAGTGCCAGCAGCCGGCAGGGGACTAGCGGGAGGACCTCCACAGATACGCAGTATTTT.

This rearrangement joins TRBV9 to TRBJ1-2; perhaps TRBD1 as D (5 bases). This CDR3 spans 13 amino acids. Per germline, CDR1 SGDLS and CDR2 YYNGEE. Trimming removed 4 bases from V and 3 bases from J, with 10 bases in between. As DNA, the CDR3 is TGTGCCAGCAGCACACAGGAATACTATGGCTACACCTTC. Amino acids: CASSTQEYYGYTF.

The chain is built from TRBV7-3 and TRBJ2-7; TRBD1 matches at 11 bases. With V trimmed by 4 bases and J by 4 bases, 12 bases remained unmatched. Per the germline V gene, CDR1 is SGHTA and CDR2 is FQGTGA. The CDR3 extends over 17 amino acids. CDR3 loop: CASSSSFFGQGAYEQYF. The CDR3 nucleotides read TGTGCCAGCAGCTCCTCCTTTTTCGGACAGGGGGCATACGAGCAGTACTTC. Variable domain in full (rest from reference TRBV7-3 and TRBJ2-7): GAGVSQTPSNKVTEKGKYVELRCDPISGHTALYWYRQSLGQGPEFLIYFQGTGAADDSGLPNDRFFAVRPEGSVSTLKIQRTERGDSAVYLCASSSSFFGQGAYEQYFGPGTRLTVT.

This clonotype was recorded a few times. J is TRBJ2-2 and V is TRBV6-1; unclear D gene. The V gene lost 10 bases and the J gene lost 4 bases, with 4 bases spanning the gap. There are 10 residues in the CDR3. CDR1 is MNHNS, CDR2 SASEGT, per germline. The CDR3 region is CAIGTGELFF. DNA of the CDR3: TGTGCCATCGGCACCGGGGAGCTGTTTTTT.

The V gene is TRBV9, the J gene TRBJ1-2; D might be TRBD1 (6 bases). CDR3 length equals 12 residues. V was trimmed by 7 bases and J by 7 bases, leaving 14 bases between them. Per germline, CDR1 SGDLS and CDR2 YYNGEE. CDR3 residues: CASGGRAGGYTF. DNA of the CDR3: TGTGCCAGCGGGGGCAGGGCGGGTGGCTACACCTTC. The entire variable domain, with the rest obtained from reference TRBV9 and TRBJ1-2, is as follows: DSGVTQTPKHLITATGQRVTLRCSPRSGDLSVYWYQQSLDQGLQFLIQYYNGEERAKGNILERFSAQQFPDLHSELNLSSLELGDSALYFCASGGRAGGYTFGSGTRLTVV.